Sequencing of this T cell receptor (beta chain) was carried out in a study of blood T cell repertoires in COVID-19. Overall study context: Acute and convalescent COVID-19 specimens originated in the United States, Italy and Spain. PBMCs, B-cell-depleted T cells, or T cells were the source of the cDNA or gDNA that made up the material.

As processed by the authors: Nucleated cell counts were estimated from reference gene primer amplification. Produced via immunoSEQ multiplex PCR; TCRdb's table is partial and in-frame only. The DNA was the basis for D and trimming; V, J and clone size are from that table. Here the sample spans more than 140,000 clones, around 80% being singletons. CDR1 is SGHTA and CDR2 is FQGTGA in the germline V gene. The CDR3 sequence is 16 residues long. The trim removed 5 bases at V and 4 bases at J, leaving 6 bases unmatched. The rearrangement joins TRBV7-3 to TRBJ2-2; 11 positions agree with TRBD1. Input material: peripheral blood. The sequence came from a woman in her forties or fifties in a cohort sampled during active or convalescent COVID-19. CDR3 loop: CASSAWGTGGTGELFF. The CDR3 region has the DNA TGTGCCAGCAGCGCCTGGGGGACAGGGGGCACCGGGGAGCTGTTTTTT.